This passage covers 19 T cell receptor beta chains from one sample sequenced in a study of blood T cell repertoires in COVID-19 (dated by TCRdb to about 2020). Library preparation was by the immunoSEQ multiplex PCR assay. This is the immuneACCESS table as TCRdb keeps it, with only in-frame sequences that have V and J called. A part of the clones is gone; compared with another copy, unresolved V genes explain less than half, and the rest is unexplained. For this sample there are 200,000 to 250,000 clones; about 83% appear just once. The ten top clones hold roughly 1.3% of the sample. The sequenced sample consisted of peripheral blood. The receptors were sampled from a woman in her thirties with COVID-19, enrolled during active disease.

This sequence joins TRBV18 and TRBJ2-1; TRBD1 is a possible D gene (5 bases). The CDR3 runs to 13 residues. The V end lost 1 base, the J end lost 9 bases, and 10 bases lay between the germline ends. Per germline, CDR1 KGHSH and CDR2 LQKENI. CDR3 in amino acids: CASSPRVQGEQFF. In DNA form, the CDR3 reads TGTGCCAGCTCACCACGGGTTCAGGGTGAGCAGTTCTTC.

V usage is TRBV13 and J usage is TRBJ2-2; TRBD2 matches at 7 bases. The CDR3 is 17 residues long. The germline gives CDR1 PRHDT, CDR2 FYEKMQ (reference sequence). With V trimmed by 6 bases and J by 1 base, 11 bases remained unmatched. The CDR3 reads CASRARTLAGNTGELFF. CDR3 nucleotides: TGTGCCAGCAGGGCCCGAACGTTAGCGGGGAACACCGGGGAGCTGTTTTTT.

This clone was counted once. The gene calls are TRBV7-6 and TRBJ2-5, with TRBD2 as a possible D gene (7 bases). V lost 3 bases to trimming and J lost 5 bases, with 19 bases between them. Germline CDR1 SGHVS, CDR2 FNYEAQ. The CDR3 consists of 16 residues. This CDR3 reads CASSFRAREGGETQYF. In DNA form, the CDR3 reads TGTGCCAGCAGCTTCCGTGCGCGTGAGGGGGGGGAGACCCAGTACTTC.

The chain uses TRBV12-5 and TRBJ1-1; possible D gene TRBD1, 5 bases. CDR3 length equals 14 residues. Trimming cost V 0 bases and J 5 bases, with 10 bases left between them. The germline V gene encodes CDR1 LGHNT and CDR2 FRNRAP. The CDR3 is CASGLVHQGTEAFF. CDR3 coding DNA: TGTGCTAGTGGTTTGGTACATCAGGGAACTGAAGCTTTCTTT.

The chain uses TRBV5-1 and TRBJ1-1; the match to TRBD1 covers 8 bases. The junction had 7 bases not matched to a gene; V was cut back by 1 base and J by 5 bases. Germline CDR1 and CDR2: SGHRS and YFSETQ. The CDR3 is made up of 15 amino acids. CDR3 in amino acids: CASSLQGAPGTEAFF. The CDR3 DNA reads TGCGCCAGCAGCTTGCAGGGGGCCCCGGGGACTGAAGCTTTCTTT.

This sequence joins TRBV10-3 and TRBJ1-3; TRBD1 is a possible D gene (5 bases). V dropped 0 bases and J dropped 4 bases, with 10 bases sitting between them. The germline V gene has CDR1 ENHRY and CDR2 SYGVKD. CDR3 length equals 15 residues. The CDR3: CAISESGQPGNTIYF. CDR3 nucleotide sequence: TGTGCCATCAGTGAGTCGGGGCAGCCCGGAAACACCATATATTTT.

The chain uses TRBV6-1 and TRBJ1-5; perhaps TRBD1 as D (5 bases). CDR1 MNHNS and CDR2 SASEGT come from the germline V gene. The ends were cut back, 1 base at V and 3 bases at J, with 28 bases in the middle. The CDR3 spans 21 residues. The CDR3 DNA reads as TGTGCCAGCAGTGAAGATAATCCCTCTAACCCGACAGCTTACTTCAATCAGCCCCAGCATTTT. The encoded protein is CASSEDNPSNPTAYFNQPQHF.

The rearrangement links TRBV18 to TRBJ1-2; D gene ambiguous. V was pared by 3 bases and J by 3 bases, with 11 bases between. The CDR3 sequence is 14 residues long. In germline, CDR1 is KGHSH, CDR2 LQKENI. CDR3 sequence reads: CASSPDTNHYGYTF. In DNA, the CDR3 is TGTGCCAGCTCACCTGACACGAATCACTATGGCTACACCTTC.

CDR3 residues: CAITRGLAGTGTDTQYF. The CDR3 DNA reads TGTGCCATCACCCGGGGACTAGCGGGTACCGGCACAGATACGCAGTATTTT. The chain has TRBV10-3 and TRBJ2-3, with TRBD2 matching 12 bases. This CDR3 has 17 residues. V was pared by 7 bases and J by 1 base, with 9 bases of the junction left unmatched. Germline CDR1 is ENHRY and CDR2 is SYGVKD.

Here the CDR3 reads CASSHGTPGVDEQFF. The CDR3 nucleotides read TGTGCCAGCAGTCACGGAACACCGGGAGTCGATGAGCAGTTCTTC. J is TRBJ2-1 and V is TRBV4-2; D may be TRBD2 (6 bases). This CDR3 is 15 amino acids long. Trimming pared 6 bases from V and 8 bases from J, leaving 20 bases between. Per germline, CDR1 LGHNA and CDR2 YNFKEQ.

This chain uses TRBV5-1 with TRBJ2-3; 8 bases are a match to TRBD2. The V gene's germline CDR1 is SGHRS and CDR2 YFSETQ. This CDR3 comprises 14 residues. Unmatched junction bases numbered 7, after V lost 4 bases and J lost 6 bases. The CDR3 coding sequence is TGCGCCAGCAGCCCCTCGGGAGGGACCGATACGCAGTATTTT. As protein: CASSPSGGTDTQYF.

This chain links TRBV5-1 with TRBJ1-1; maybe TRBD1 (6 bases). This CDR3 is built from 14 residues. V lost 4 bases and J lost 0, with 10 bases in between. CDR1 SGHRS and CDR2 YFSETQ come from the germline V gene. For the CDR3, the DNA is TGCGCCAGCAGCGTGGACAGCCTGAACACTGAAGCTTTCTTT. Translation: CASSVDSLNTEAFF. The whole variable domain, remainder taken from reference TRBV5-1 and TRBJ1-1, is KAGVTQTPRYLIKTRGQQVTLSCSPISGHRSVSWYQQTPGQGLQFLFEYFSETQRNKGNFPGRFSGRQFSNSRSEMNVSTLELGDSALYLCASSVDSLNTEAFFGQGTRLTVV.

The chain uses TRBV30 and TRBJ1-5, with TRBD1 identical over 10 bases. From germline, CDR1 is GTSNPN and CDR2 SVGIG (reference sequence). The CDR3 runs 15 residues. Trimming took 7 bases from V and 4 from J; bases not matched to a gene: 10. The CDR3 protein is CAFSRGQGLNQPQHF. CDR3 DNA sequence: TGTGCCTTCTCCCGGGGACAGGGGTTGAATCAGCCCCAGCATTTT.

The chain is built from TRBV7-2 and TRBJ2-2; D is unresolved. Between the trimmed V and J ends, which lost 5 bases and 4 bases, there was a span of 11 bases. Germline CDR1 SGHTA, CDR2 FQGNSA. The CDR3 has 14 amino acids. The CDR3, as DNA: TGTGCCAGCAGCGCCCGAAGAGCCACCGGGGAGCTGTTTTTT. Amino acids: CASSARRATGELFF.

V usage is TRBV3-1 (or the pseudogene TRBV3-2) and J usage is TRBJ1-3; the D gene is possibly TRBD1 (5 bases). The CDR3 has 15 amino acids. Germline CDR1 and CDR2: LGHDT and YNNKEL (reference sequence). The V end was cut by 4 bases, the J end by 2 bases, with 12 bases between. The CDR3 DNA reads as TGTGCCAGCAGCCCCCCGGGACTGACTGGAAACACCATATATTTT. This encodes CASSPPGLTGNTIYF.

The rearrangement links TRBV5-4 to TRBJ2-7; a possible D gene is TRBD2 (5 bases). CDR1 SGHNT and CDR2 YYREEE come from the germline V gene (reference sequence). The CDR3 totals 14 residues. V gave up 1 base and J gave up 6 bases, with 14 bases separating them. As DNA, the CDR3 is TGTGCCAGCAGCTTGCGCCTTGTGGGGAGCGAGCAGTACTTC. Protein product: CASSLRLVGSEQYF.

The chain couples TRBV2 to TRBJ1-2, with 8 bases that match TRBD1. CDR1 and CDR2 from the germline V gene are SNHLY and FYNNEI. The CDR3 is made up of 15 amino acids. V dropped 2 bases and J dropped 4; count of bases not matched to a gene: 6. The CDR3 sequence is CASSEPAGGIYGYTF. The CDR3 DNA reads as TGTGCCAGCAGTGAACCGGCAGGGGGCATCTATGGCTACACCTTC.

The genes are TRBV4-3 and TRBJ2-7; D is ambiguous. The germline V gene encodes CDR1 LGHNA and CDR2 YSLEER. The CDR3 is 18 residues long. The germline V and J ends were trimmed by 0 bases and 0 bases, with 18 bases remaining between them. The CDR3 loop reads CASSQEVPDSGFSYEQYF. In DNA, the CDR3 is TGCGCCAGCAGCCAAGAAGTTCCCGACTCCGGATTCTCCTACGAGCAGTACTTC.

For the CDR3, the DNA is TGTGCCAGCAGCTCCTCCCAGGTACCAGCCGACAATCAGCCCCAGCATTTT. This encodes CASSSSQVPADNQPQHF. The rearrangement joins TRBV7-3 to TRBJ1-5; D remains unclear. The V and J ends lost 4 bases and 3 bases respectively, with 19 bases between them. Looked up from germline, CDR1 is SGHTA and CDR2 is FQGTGA. CDR3 length: 17 amino acids.